This T cell receptor (beta chain) was observed in a study of T cell responses to AZD1222 COVID-19 vaccine. The CDR3 is 14 residues long. The germline V gene encodes CDR1 SGDLS and CDR2 YYNGEE. V lost 0 bases and J 12 bases, leaving 16 bases between the germline ends. Assay used: immunoSEQ multiplex PCR; TCRdb lists only in-frame clones, some missing. The table includes about 21,000 clones, less than 90% detected once. This TCR was sampled from an adult who received the AZD1222 COVID-19 vaccine. This sample comprised peripheral blood, obtained 28 days after the second AZD1222 dose. This chain uses TRBV9 with TRBJ2-1; D not resolved. The chain's CDR3 is CASSVEYSARWQFF. The CDR3 DNA reads as TGTGCCAGCAGCGTAGAATATAGTGCCAGGTGGCAGTTCTTC.